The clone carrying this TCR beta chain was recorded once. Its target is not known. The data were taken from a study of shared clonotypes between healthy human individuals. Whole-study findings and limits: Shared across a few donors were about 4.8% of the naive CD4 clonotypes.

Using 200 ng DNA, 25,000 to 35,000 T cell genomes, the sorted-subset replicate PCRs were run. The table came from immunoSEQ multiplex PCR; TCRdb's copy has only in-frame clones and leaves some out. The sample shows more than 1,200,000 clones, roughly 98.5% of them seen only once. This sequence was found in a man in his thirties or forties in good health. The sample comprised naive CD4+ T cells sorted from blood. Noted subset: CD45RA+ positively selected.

CDR3 amino acids: CASSGRLANTGELFF. CDR3 bases: TGTGCCAGCAGCGGACGACTAGCTAACACCGGGGAGCTGTTTTTT. This chain connects TRBV11-3 to TRBJ2-2, with 7 bases identical to TRBD2. V lost 5 bases and J lost 2; bases outside the gene matches: 5. The CDR3 consists of 15 residues. Germline V gene sequence: CDR1 SGHNT, CDR2 YENEEA.